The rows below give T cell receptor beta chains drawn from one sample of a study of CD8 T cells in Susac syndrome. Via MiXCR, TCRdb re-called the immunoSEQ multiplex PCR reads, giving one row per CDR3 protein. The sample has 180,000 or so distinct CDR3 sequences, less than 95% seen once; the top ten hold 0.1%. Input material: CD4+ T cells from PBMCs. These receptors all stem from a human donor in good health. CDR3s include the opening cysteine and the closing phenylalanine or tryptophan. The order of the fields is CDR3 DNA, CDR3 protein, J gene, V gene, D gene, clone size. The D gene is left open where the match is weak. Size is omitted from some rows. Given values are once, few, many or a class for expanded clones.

TGTGCCAGCAGTTACTCTAGTGTTCGTCCGGAGACCCAGTACTTC | CASSYSSVRPETQYF | TRBJ2-5 | TRBV6-2/TRBV6-3 | - | -
TGTGCCAGCAGTTACTCGAGTCCTCTCAGGGGTGAAGCTTTCTTT | CASSYSSPLRGEAFF | TRBJ1-1 | TRBV6-2/TRBV6-3 | - | -
TGCAGCGTTGGACTAGCGGGGGACAATGAGCAGTTCTTC | CSVGLAGDNEQFF | TRBJ2-1 | TRBV29-1 | TRBD2 | few
TGTGCCAGCAGCATGAACAGGGATGAAGCTTTCTTT | CASSMNRDEAFF | TRBJ1-1 | TRBV7-2 | - | -
TGTGCCAGCAGCTTGACACGGTCCCTCTCTGGGGCCAACGTCCTGACTTTC | CASSLTRSLSGANVLTF | TRBJ2-6 | TRBV7-9 | - | -
TGCAGCGTTGGGCTACCTAACAATGAGCAGTTCTTC | CSVGLPNNEQFF | TRBJ2-1 | TRBV29-1 | - | -
TGTGCCAGCAGCCATGGGACTAGCGGGGGCTACAATGAGCAGTTCTTC | CASSHGTSGGYNEQFF | TRBJ2-1 | TRBV7-9 | TRBD2 | -
TGCAGCGTACATACAGGGAGCTACGAGCAGTACTTC | CSVHTGSYEQYF | TRBJ2-7 | TRBV29-1 | - | -
TGCGCCAGCTCGGGGGGACAGGGGAACTACGAGCAGTACTTC | CASSGGQGNYEQYF | TRBJ2-7 | TRBV4-1 | TRBD1 | -
TGCAGTGCTCCGACAGGGACCAATTATCAGCCCCAGCATTTT | CSAPTGTNYQPQHF | TRBJ1-5 | TRBV20-1 | TRBD1 | -
TGCAGTGCTAGCCCTAGCGGGATCTACAATGAGCAGTTCTTC | CSASPSGIYNEQFF | TRBJ2-1 | TRBV20-1 | TRBD2 | -
TGTGCCTGGAGCCTCGGGAGGGAAGACACTGAAGCTTTCTTT | CAWSLGREDTEAFF | TRBJ1-1 | TRBV30 | - | -
TGCAGCGTTTTCTGGCGGGATTTGATTGAGCAGTTCTTC | CSVFWRDLIEQFF | TRBJ2-1 | TRBV29-1 | - | -
TGTGCCTGGAGTACAGGGAAGTACGAGCAGTACTTC | CAWSTGKYEQYF | TRBJ2-7 | TRBV30 | - | once
TGTGCCAGTAGGGTTTACAGGGTGAACACTGAAGCTTTCTTT | CASRVYRVNTEAFF | TRBJ1-1 | TRBV19 | - | -
TGCAGTGCTAGAGAAGGCGGGAGGCTGAATACGCAGTATTTT | CSAREGGRLNTQYF | TRBJ2-3 | TRBV20-1 | TRBD2 | once
TGTGCCAGCAGCCCAGGACGAGAGCCTGGAAACACCATATATTTT | CASSPGREPGNTIYF | TRBJ1-3 | TRBV12-3/TRBV12-4 | - | once
TGTGCCAGCCATTCACCTTTTGGCAGGGGAGACTATGGCTACACCTTC | CASHSPFGRGDYGYTF | TRBJ1-2 | TRBV6-1 | - | -
TGTGCCGGGAGGAGAACTAGTGACTTC | CAGRRTSDF | TRBJ2-7 | TRBV6-4 | - | -
TGTGCCAGCAGCAATACCGGGACAGGGGCGGCCAGAGATACGCAGTATTTT | CASSNTGTGAARDTQYF | TRBJ2-3 | TRBV7-2 | TRBD1 | -
TGCAGCGTTGAAACGACAGGGAAGGGGGCTTTCTTT | CSVETTGKGAFF | TRBJ1-1 | TRBV29-1 | TRBD1 | once
TGCAGTGCTAACTCGGGAGGGCCTAACAATGAGCAGTTCTTC | CSANSGGPNNEQFF | TRBJ2-1 | TRBV20-1 | TRBD2 | -
TGTGCCAGCAGTGAAATGGAGACGAGGATAGGCTACACCTTC | CASSEMETRIGYTF | TRBJ1-2 | TRBV2 | - | -
TGTGCCACCAGTGATCCGACAGGGGACGAGACCCAGTACTTC | CATSDPTGDETQYF | TRBJ2-5 | TRBV24-1 | TRBD1 | -
TGTGCCAGCTCACCAGCCCAGGAGGAAAAACTGTTTTTT | CASSPAQEEKLFF | TRBJ1-4 | TRBV18 | - | -
TGTGCCTGGAGTAGGGTAACCTACGAGCAGTACTTC | CAWSRVTYEQYF | TRBJ2-7 | TRBV30 | - | -
TGTGCCCGTATGACTAGCGGATTCACAGATACGCAGTATTTT | CARMTSGFTDTQYF | TRBJ2-3 | TRBV30 | TRBD2 | -
TGTGCCAGCAGCCTCCGGGACAAAAATCAGCCCCAGCATTTT | CASSLRDKNQPQHF | TRBJ1-5 | TRBV3-1 | - | -
TGTGCCAGCAGCTCGGGGGACAGGGCGAACACCGGGGAGCTGTTTTTT | CASSSGDRANTGELFF | TRBJ2-2 | TRBV7-8 | TRBD1 | -